The T cell receptor beta chain described here comes from a study of control samples from healthy donors and cancer patients. This CDR3 is 14 amino acids long. Trimming removed 3 bases at V and 3 bases at J, with 10 bases between. From germline, CDR1 is LGHDT and CDR2 YNNKEL (reference sequence). TCRdb's copy holds only in-frame clones and misses some; the assay was immunoSEQ multiplex PCR. Among fewer than 90,000 clones, 70% to 90% were seen once, and the ten largest hold 4.5% to 6%. The TCR originated in a woman aged 50 to 60 in good health. The V gene is TRBV3-1 (or the pseudogene TRBV3-2), the J gene TRBJ2-3, with no clear D. Material: blood. The CDR3 region has the DNA TGTGCCAGCAGCCATATCTCTAGGACAGATACGCAGTATTTT. Amino acids: CASSHISRTDTQYF.